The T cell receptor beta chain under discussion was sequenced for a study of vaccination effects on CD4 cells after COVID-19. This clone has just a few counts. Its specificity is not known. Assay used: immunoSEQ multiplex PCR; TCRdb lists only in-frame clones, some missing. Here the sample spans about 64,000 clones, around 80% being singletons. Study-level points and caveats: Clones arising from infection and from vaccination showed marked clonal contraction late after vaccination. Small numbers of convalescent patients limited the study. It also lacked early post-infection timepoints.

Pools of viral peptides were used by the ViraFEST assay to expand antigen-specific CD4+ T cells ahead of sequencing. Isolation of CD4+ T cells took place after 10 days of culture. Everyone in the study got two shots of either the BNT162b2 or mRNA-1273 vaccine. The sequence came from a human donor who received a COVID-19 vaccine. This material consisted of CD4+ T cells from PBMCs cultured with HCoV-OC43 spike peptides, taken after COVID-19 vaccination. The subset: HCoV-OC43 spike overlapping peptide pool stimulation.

The CDR3 DNA is TGTGCCAGCAGCCCCGCGCGCTCCTATAATTCACCCCTCCACTTT. Translation gives CASSPARSYNSPLHF. This chain connects TRBV3-1 (or the pseudogene TRBV3-2) to TRBJ1-6; D uncertain. This CDR3 is built from 15 residues. Germline assignment: CDR1 LGHDT and CDR2 YNNKEL (reference sequence). V gave up 4 bases and J gave up 0 bases, with 7 bases separating them.